This TCR beta chain was identified during a study of blood T cells in healthy people across ages. Turning to the study itself: Capture via template switching afforded approximately one barcoded beta molecule per two T cells.

CDR1 and CDR2 from the germline V gene are DFQATT and SNEGSKA (reference sequence). This CDR3 contains 13 residues. V was clipped by 5 bases and J by 0 bases, with 10 bases between them. Caucasian, healthy and from Russia, the donors were aged between about 6 and 90. There were at least 5.5 micrograms of total RNA extracted from every sample. A second PCR of 7 to 11 cycles used a sample-barcoded 5' primer and a J-beta primer mix. A minimum of 2.5 million CDR3-containing paired-end reads was obtained for each sample. TCRdb re-called the 5' RACE reads with MiXCR, one entry per CDR3 protein. Of about 1,500,000 distinct CDR3 sequences in the sample, 42% are singletons; the top ten hold 6.5% to 10%.

The chain joins TRBV20-1 to TRBJ1-1; the D is unclear. The source of this sequence is a woman aged 18-29 years in good health. Input material: blood. This chain's CDR3 is CSALRRVNTEAFF. The CDR3 coding sequence is TGCAGTGCTTTGAGACGGGTGAACACTGAAGCTTTCTTT.